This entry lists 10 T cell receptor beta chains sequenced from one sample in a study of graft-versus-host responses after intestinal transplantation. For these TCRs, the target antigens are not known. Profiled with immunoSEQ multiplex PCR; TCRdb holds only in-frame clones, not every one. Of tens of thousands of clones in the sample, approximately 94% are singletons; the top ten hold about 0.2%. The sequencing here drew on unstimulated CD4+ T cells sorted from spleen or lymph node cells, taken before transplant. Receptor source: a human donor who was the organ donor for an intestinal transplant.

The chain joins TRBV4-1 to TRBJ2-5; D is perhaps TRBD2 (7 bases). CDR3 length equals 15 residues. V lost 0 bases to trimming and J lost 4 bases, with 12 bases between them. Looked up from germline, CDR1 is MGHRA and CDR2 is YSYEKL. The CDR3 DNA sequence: TGCGCCAGCAGCCAAGACAGGGAGGGGGGAGAGACCCAGTACTTC. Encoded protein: CASSQDREGGETQYF.

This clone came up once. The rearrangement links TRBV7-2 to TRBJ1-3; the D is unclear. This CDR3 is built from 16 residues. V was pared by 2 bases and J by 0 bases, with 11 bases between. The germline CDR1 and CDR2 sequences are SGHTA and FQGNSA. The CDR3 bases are TGTGCCAGCAGCTTATTTTCGGGCAGCTCTGGAAACACCATATATTTT. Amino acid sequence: CASSLFSGSSGNTIYF.

This CDR3 is CASSQDAEGRIGEKLFF. CDR3 DNA: TGCGCCAGCAGCCAAGATGCCGAGGGGCGTATAGGTGAAAAACTGTTTTTT. The chain combines TRBV4-1 with TRBJ1-4; D might be TRBD1 (5 bases). Germline CDR1 and CDR2: MGHRA and YSYEKL. There are 17 residues in the CDR3. Between the trimmed V and J ends, which lost 0 bases and 7 bases, there was a span of 18 bases.

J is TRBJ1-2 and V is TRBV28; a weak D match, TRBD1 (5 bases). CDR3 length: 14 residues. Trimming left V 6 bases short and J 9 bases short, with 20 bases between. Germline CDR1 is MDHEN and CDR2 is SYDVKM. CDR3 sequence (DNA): TGTGCCAGCAGGTCGTCACACCGGGGCTTCAGCTACACCTTC. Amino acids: CASRSSHRGFSYTF.

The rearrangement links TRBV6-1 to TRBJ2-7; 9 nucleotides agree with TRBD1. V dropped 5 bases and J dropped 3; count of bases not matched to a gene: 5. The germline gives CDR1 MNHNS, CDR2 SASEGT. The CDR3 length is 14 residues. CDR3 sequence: CASSSGQGGYEQYF. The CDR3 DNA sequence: TGTGCCAGCAGTTCGGGACAGGGAGGCTACGAGCAGTACTTC.

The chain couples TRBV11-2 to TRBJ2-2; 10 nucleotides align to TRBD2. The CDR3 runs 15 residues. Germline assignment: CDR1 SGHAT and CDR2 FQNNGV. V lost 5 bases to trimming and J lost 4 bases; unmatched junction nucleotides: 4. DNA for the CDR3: TGTGCCAGCAGCCCCAGCGGGGGGGCCACCGGGGAGCTGTTTTTT. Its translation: CASSPSGGATGELFF.

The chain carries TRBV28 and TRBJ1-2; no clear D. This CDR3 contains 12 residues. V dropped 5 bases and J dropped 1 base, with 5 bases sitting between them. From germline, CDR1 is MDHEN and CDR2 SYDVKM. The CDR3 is CASSDLNYGYTF. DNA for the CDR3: TGTGCCAGCAGTGATCTTAACTATGGCTACACCTTC.

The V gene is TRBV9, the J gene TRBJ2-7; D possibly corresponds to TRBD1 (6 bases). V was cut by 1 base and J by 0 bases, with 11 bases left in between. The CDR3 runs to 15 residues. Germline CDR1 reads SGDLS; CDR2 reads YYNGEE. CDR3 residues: CASSVLGGSSYEQYF. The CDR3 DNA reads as TGTGCCAGCAGCGTACTAGGGGGAAGCTCCTACGAGCAGTACTTC.

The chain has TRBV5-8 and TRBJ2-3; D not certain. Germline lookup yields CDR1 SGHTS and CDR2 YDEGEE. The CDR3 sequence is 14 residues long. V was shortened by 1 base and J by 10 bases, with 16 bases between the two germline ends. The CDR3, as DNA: TGTGCCAGCAGCTTGAATCCGGTTCATCGTGCGCAGTATTTT. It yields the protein CASSLNPVHRAQYF.

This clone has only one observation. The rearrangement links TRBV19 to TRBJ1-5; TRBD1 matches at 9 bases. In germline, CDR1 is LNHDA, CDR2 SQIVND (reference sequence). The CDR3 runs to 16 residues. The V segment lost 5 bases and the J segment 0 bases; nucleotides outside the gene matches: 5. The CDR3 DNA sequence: TGTGCCAGTAGTCCGGGACAGGGATATAGCAATCAGCCCCAGCATTTT. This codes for CASSPGQGYSNQPQHF.